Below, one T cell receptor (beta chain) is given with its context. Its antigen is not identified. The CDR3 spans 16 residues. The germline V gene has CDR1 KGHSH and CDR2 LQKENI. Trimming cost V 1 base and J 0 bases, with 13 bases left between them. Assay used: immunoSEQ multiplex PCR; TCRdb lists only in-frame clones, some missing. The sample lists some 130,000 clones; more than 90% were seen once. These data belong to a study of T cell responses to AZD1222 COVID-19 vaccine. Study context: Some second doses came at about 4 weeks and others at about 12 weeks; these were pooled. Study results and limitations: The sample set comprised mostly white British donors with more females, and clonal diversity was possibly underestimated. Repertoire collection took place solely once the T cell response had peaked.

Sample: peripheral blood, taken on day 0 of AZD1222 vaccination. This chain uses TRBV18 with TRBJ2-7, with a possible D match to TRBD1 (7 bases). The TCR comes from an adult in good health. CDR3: CASSPRPGGISYEQYF. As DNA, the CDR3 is TGTGCCAGCTCACCACGTCCAGGGGGGATCTCCTACGAGCAGTACTTC.